This T cell receptor (beta chain) was found in a study of blood T cell repertoires in COVID-19. At the level of the study: T cells, B-cell-depleted T cells, or PBMCs supplied cDNA or gDNA.

Profiled with immunoSEQ multiplex PCR; TCRdb holds only in-frame clones, not every one. The repertoire includes tens of thousands of clones, 60% to 85% of them detected once, and about 32% sits in the top ten. The specimen sequenced was peripheral blood. This clonotype originated in a human donor in a cohort sampled during active COVID-19.

In nucleotides, the CDR3 is TGTGCTAGTGGTCGACTAGCGTTCAATGAGCAGTTCTTC. It is translated as CASGRLAFNEQFF. This rearrangement joins TRBV12-5 to TRBJ2-1; 8 bases fit TRBD2. Germline V gene data show CDR1 as LGHNT and CDR2 as FRNRAP. J gave up 6 bases and V 5 bases, and 3 bases lay outside the gene matches. The CDR3 is 13 residues long.